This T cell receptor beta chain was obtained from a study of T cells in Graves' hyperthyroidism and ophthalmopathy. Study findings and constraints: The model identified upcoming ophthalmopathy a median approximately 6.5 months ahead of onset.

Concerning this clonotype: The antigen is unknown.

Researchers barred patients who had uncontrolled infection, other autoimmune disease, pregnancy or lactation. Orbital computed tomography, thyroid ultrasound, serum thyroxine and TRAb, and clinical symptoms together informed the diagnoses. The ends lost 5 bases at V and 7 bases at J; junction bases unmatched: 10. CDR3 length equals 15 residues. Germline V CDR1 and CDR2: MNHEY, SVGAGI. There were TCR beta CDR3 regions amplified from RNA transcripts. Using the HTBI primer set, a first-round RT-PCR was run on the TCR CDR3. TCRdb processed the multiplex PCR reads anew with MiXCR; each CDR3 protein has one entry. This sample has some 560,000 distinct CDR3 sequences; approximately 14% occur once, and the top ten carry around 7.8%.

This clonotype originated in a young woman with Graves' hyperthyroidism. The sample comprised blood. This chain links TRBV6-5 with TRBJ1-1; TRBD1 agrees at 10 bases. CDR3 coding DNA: TGTGCCAGCAGTAACACCGGGACAGGGGACCTTGAAGCTTTCTTT. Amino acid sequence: CASSNTGTGDLEAFF.